This TCR beta chain is from a study of shared clonotypes between healthy human individuals. TCRdb's copy holds only in-frame clones and misses some; the assay was immunoSEQ multiplex PCR. The sample lists a few million clones, 80% to 95% seen once, with 0.39% in the top ten. CDR3 size: 12 residues. The germline gives CDR1 LNHDA, CDR2 SQIVND (reference sequence). V shed 5 bases and J shed 4 bases, with 7 bases lying between them. The chain employs TRBV19 and TRBJ2-3, with unresolved D. Sequenced: naive CD4+ T cells from PBMCs. Subset reported: CD45RA+ positively selected. The clonotype comes from a man younger than 35 in good health. Some clones in this sample may be carry-over from other donors' samples. DNA of the CDR3: TGTGCCAGTAGTGTAAGTCCAGATACGCAGTATTTT. It encodes CASSVSPDTQYF.